This T cell receptor beta chain came from a study of T-cell memory formation after mild COVID-19. Overall study context: Among the donors, TCR clusters were largely specific to each donor.

Overall study findings and caveats: Pre-infection memory held some responding clones, suggesting pre-existing cross-reactive T cells responded.

TCRdb re-called the 5' RACE reads through MiXCR, storing one row per CDR3 protein. The table records 250,000 to 300,000 distinct CDR3 sequences, around 15% of them present only once. Trimming removed 0 bases from V and 4 bases from J; junction bases left unmatched: 2. The CDR3 runs to 15 residues. Germline CDR1 and CDR2: SGDLS and YYNGEE. This clonotype appeared a few times. The target antigen is unknown. The sequence derives from a young man who had mild COVID-19 (a few samples of this study predate the infection). Cell type and time point are not known. Sequenced material: PBMCs or a T cell subset sorted from them (not recorded which). This chain joins TRBV9 and TRBJ2-1; 9 nucleotides agree with TRBD2. The chain's CDR3 is CASSVELAGYNEQFF. The CDR3, as DNA: TGTGCCAGCAGCGTAGAGCTAGCGGGGTACAATGAGCAGTTCTTC.